The 9 T cell receptor beta chains given below trace back to one sample, sequenced in a study of OX40 agonist ivuxolimab in advanced cancers. The table came from immunoSEQ multiplex PCR; TCRdb's copy has only in-frame clones and leaves some out. The sample gives approximately 31,000 clones, approximately 88% of which show up once; under 70% is in the top ten. This specimen consisted of CD4+ or CD8+ T cells sorted from blood, obtained in a trial of the OX40 agonist ivuxolimab. Receptors were obtained from an adult with an advanced solid tumor such as melanoma, head and neck, liver or kidney cancer.

This chain connects TRBV15 to TRBJ2-3; TRBD2 aligns across 8 bases. Germline V gene data show CDR1 as LNHNV and CDR2 as YYDKDF (reference sequence). The CDR3 is 14 amino acids. V shed 7 bases and J 6 bases; nucleotides not matched to a gene: 9. The CDR3 DNA sequence: TGTGCCACCACCCCGGGGGCTAGCGGGGATACGCAGTATTTT. This translates into CATTPGASGDTQYF.

This clone was recorded only once. The rearrangement joins TRBV7-6 to TRBJ2-7, with no clear D. The CDR3 is 13 residues long. V gave up 5 bases and J gave up 7 bases, with 15 bases separating them. Germline V CDR1 and CDR2: SGHVS, FNYEAQ. The CDR3 loop reads CASSTVTLGEQYF. CDR3 bases: TGTGCCAGCAGCACAGTAACGTTAGGGGAGCAGTACTTC.

The genes are TRBV2 and TRBJ1-2, with 8 bases lining up with TRBD1. Trimming at V came to 10 bases and at J to 5 bases, leaving 9 bases not matched to a gene. CDR3 length equals 13 residues. Germline V gene data show CDR1 as SNHLY and CDR2 as FYNNEI. CDR3 region: CAIPDRGEYGYTF. CDR3 nucleotide sequence: TGTGCCATCCCCGACAGGGGAGAATATGGCTACACCTTC. The variable domain in full, with the rest retrieved from reference TRBV2 and TRBJ1-2, is EPEVTQTPSHQVTQMGQEVILRCVPISNHLYFYWYRQILGQKVEFLVSFYNNEISEKSEIFDDQFSVERPDGSNFTLKIRSTKLEDSAMYFCAIPDRGEYGYTFGSGTRLTVV.

The rearrangement joins TRBV9 to TRBJ2-7, with TRBD2 as a possible D gene (6 bases). The CDR3 consists of 13 residues. Germline loops: CDR1 SGDLS, CDR2 YYNGEE. The V end was cut by 2 bases, the J end by 2 bases, with 8 bases between. The CDR3 is CASSVGGTYEQYF. CDR3 DNA: TGTGCCAGCAGCGTGGGGGGAACCTACGAGCAGTACTTC.

J is TRBJ2-5 and V is TRBV7-7; 12 nucleotides match TRBD1. V gave up 5 bases and J gave up 2 bases; unmatched junction bases: 3. The CDR3 extends over 15 amino acids. CDR1 is SSHAT, CDR2 FNYEAQ, per germline (reference sequence). The CDR3 DNA is TGTGCCAGCAGCGAGGGACAGGGGGCTCAAGAGACCCAGTACTTC. It encodes CASSEGQGAQETQYF.

The genes are TRBV27 and TRBJ2-7, with TRBD1 identical over 10 bases. With V trimmed by 5 bases and J by 2 bases, 6 bases remained unmatched. CDR1 and CDR2 from the germline V gene are MNHEY and SMNVEV (reference sequence). This CDR3 contains 15 residues. The CDR3 DNA follows: TGTGCCAGCAGTACCTCCGGGACAGGGGCCTACGAGCAGTACTTC. This translates into CASSTSGTGAYEQYF.

Here the CDR3 reads CASSENTRDQYF. DNA for the CDR3: TGTGCCAGCAGTGAAAACACGAGGGACCAGTACTTC. This sequence joins TRBV6-1 and TRBJ2-5; D possibly corresponds to TRBD2 (5 bases). V lost 2 bases, J lost 10 bases, and 11 bases lay in between. The germline CDR1 and CDR2 sequences are MNHNS and SASEGT. There are 12 residues in the CDR3.

The CDR3 nucleotides read TGTGCCAGCAGTTTACCCGGCGGAAACTACAGCTCCTACGAGCAGTACTTC. Amino acids: CASSLPGGNYSSYEQYF. The rearrangement links TRBV28 to TRBJ2-7; no clear D gene. Trimming left V 2 bases short and J 0 bases short, with 17 bases between. CDR1 is MDHEN and CDR2 is SYDVKM in the germline V gene. The CDR3 covers 17 residues.

The chain uses TRBV9 and TRBJ2-7, with 7 bases identical to TRBD1. CDR3 size: 15 residues. The V segment lost 0 bases and the J segment 3 bases; nucleotides outside the gene matches: 6. In germline, CDR1 is SGDLS, CDR2 YYNGEE. CDR3 protein: CASSVGGTEFYEQYF. CDR3 bases: TGTGCCAGCAGCGTAGGGGGGACAGAATTCTACGAGCAGTACTTC. The complete variable domain, with remaining parts taken from reference TRBV9 and TRBJ2-7, reads DSGVTQTPKHLITATGQRVTLRCSPRSGDLSVYWYQQSLDQGLQFLIQYYNGEERAKGNILERFSAQQFPDLHSELNLSSLELGDSALYFCASSVGGTEFYEQYFGPGTRLTVT.